This TCR beta chain derives from a study of CD8+CD57+ T cells in acquired aplastic anemia. In the study overall: The average for DNA from sorted CD4+ and CD8+ cells was roughly 3 ug.

The germline V gene encodes CDR1 ENHRY and CDR2 SYGVKD. J gave up 2 bases and V 3 bases, and 1 base lay outside the gene matches. CDR3 length equals 14 residues. Turning to this clonotype: No antigen is known for it.

Sequencing was done on patients that had shown CD8+CD57+ cell expansion by flow cytometry. Patients were treatment-naive when blood was sampled. The study profiled TCR beta VDJ and CDR3 using genomic DNA as template. TCRdb reprocessed the reads via MiXCR and lists one record per CDR3 protein. In the table there are roughly 200,000 distinct CDR3 sequences, around 63% of which are singletons. Study observations and caveats: Significant differences in CD8+ Simpson's diversity were not observed between patients and controls. Patients had twenty-nine CD8+ CDR3 sequences in common with controls (the shared set).

The source of this sequence is a human donor with aplastic anemia. Sequencing was performed on sorted CD4+, CD8+, or CD8+CD57+ T cells (not recorded which) from PBMCs. V and J are TRBV10-3 and TRBJ1-5; 7 bases agree with TRBD1. The CDR3 here is CAISDDRGNQPQHF. DNA for the CDR3: TGTGCCATCAGTGATGACAGGGGCAATCAGCCCCAGCATTTT.